This record concerns one T cell receptor (beta chain) sequence. Its target is unknown. The data belong to a study of blood T cells in healthy people across ages. The study's findings and limits: Without sorted subsets, naive and antigen-experienced compartments could not be conclusively compared.

A sample-barcoded 5' primer and a J-beta primer mix were used in a second PCR of about 7 to 12 cycles. Each CDR3 protein gets one entry after TCRdb re-called the 5' RACE reads with MiXCR. The sample records 1.5 million to 2 million distinct CDR3 sequences, about 35% being singletons. Germline CDR1 MNHNS, CDR2 SASEGT. With 6 bases clipped from V and 0 bases from J, the junction kept 8 bases outside the gene matches. The CDR3 is 18 residues long. Samples each yielded at least 6 micrograms of total RNA. Specimen: blood. V is TRBV6-1 and J is TRBJ2-1, with 13 bases fitting TRBD2. The source is a woman between 25 and 40 years old in good health. The CDR3 coding sequence is TGTGCCAGCAGACCAACTAGCGGGAGGGAAAGCTCCTACAATGAGCAGTTCTTC. This codes for CASRPTSGRESSYNEQFF.